The subject of this entry is one TCR beta chain. A much bigger clone sits one base away, suggesting this may be a read error. From RNA transcripts, TCR beta CDR3 regions were amplified. The HTBI set primed first-round TCR CDR3 RT-PCR. MiXCR, run by TCRdb on the multiplex PCR reads, gives a single entry per CDR3 protein. This sample has hundreds of thousands of distinct CDR3 sequences; 15% to 18% occur once, and the top ten carry around 7.7%. The data belong to a study of T cells in Graves' hyperthyroidism and ophthalmopathy. Germline V lookup: CDR1 MNHEY, CDR2 SMNVEV (reference sequence). The CDR3 has 14 amino acids.

The sample taken for sequencing was blood. The TCR sequence derives from a woman younger than 35 with Graves' hyperthyroidism. The J gene is TRBJ2-5, the V gene TRBV27; no firm D call. The end of the DNA is better explained by TRBJ2-1, so the J call may be wrong. The CDR3 loop is CASSGVGQKETQFF. The CDR3 region has the DNA TGTGCCAGCAGTGGGGTAGGGCAGAAGGAGACCCAGTTCTTC.